These 11 T cell receptor beta chains originate from one sample sequenced in a study of metastatic and nonmetastatic thyroid tumors. There were no patients who had received any treatment before thyroid surgery. Via MiXCR, TCRdb re-called the PCR reads. Of 24,000 or so clones in the sample, 19% were seen once. Material for sequencing was blood. The origin of the receptors is a male donor with papillary thyroid cancer or a benign thyroid nodule (not recorded which). Some clones in this sample may be carry-over from other donors' samples.

This clone was picked up many times. J is TRBJ1-1 and V is TRBV18; 9 bases map to TRBD1. The CDR3 contains 14 residues. V lost 2 bases and J lost 3; bases outside the gene matches: 1. CDR1 is KGHSH and CDR2 is LQKENI in the germline V gene. The CDR3 DNA sequence: TGTGCCAGCTCACCATGGACAGGGGACACTGAAGCTTTCTTT. It codes for CASSPWTGDTEAFF.

This clone was seen at least ten times. The rearrangement links TRBV6-5 to TRBJ2-6; no clear D. CDR3 length equals 15 residues. Germline V gene sequence: CDR1 MNHEY, CDR2 SVGAGI. The germline V and J ends were trimmed by 1 base and 2 bases, with 6 bases remaining between them. The CDR3 DNA is TGTGCCAGCAGTTACTTTGAAGCTGGGGCCAACGTCCTGACTTTC. Protein product: CASSYFEAGANVLTF.

This clone counts as medium-sized. The chain has TRBV6-1 and TRBJ2-2, with 7 bases matching TRBD2. Germline V gene lookup returns CDR1 MNHNS and CDR2 SASEGT. The CDR3 runs 15 residues. The trim removed 7 bases at V and 5 bases at J, leaving 10 bases unmatched. The CDR3 loop reads CASKVGGSGTGELFF. The CDR3 nucleotides read TGTGCCAGCAAGGTTGGCGGGAGCGGGACCGGGGAGCTGTTTTTT.

This clone was counted many times. This sequence joins TRBV30 and TRBJ2-3; D uncertain. The V end was cut by 5 bases, the J end by 4 bases, with 7 bases between. Germline loops: CDR1 GTSNPN, CDR2 SVGIG (reference sequence). The CDR3 totals 11 residues. CDR3 region: CAWGVADTQYF. The CDR3 DNA follows: TGTGCCTGGGGCGTAGCAGATACGCAGTATTTT.

This clone was counted ten times or more. The chain employs TRBV20-1 and TRBJ2-5; no clear D. CDR3 length: 13 residues. The V gene's germline CDR1 is DFQATT and CDR2 SNEGSKA (reference sequence). Trimming took off 5 bases at V and 2 bases at J, with 12 bases between the two ends. CDR3 sequence (DNA): TGCAGTGCTCCCCGCCCGACGCAAGAGACCCAGTACTTC. Its translation is CSAPRPTQETQYF.

This clone was detected many times. This chain links TRBV6-4 with TRBJ1-1; 7 bases agree with TRBD1. The V gene end was trimmed by 3 bases and the J gene end by 5 bases; junction bases not matched to a gene: 24. Per germline, CDR1 MRHNA and CDR2 SNTAGT. The CDR3 has 20 amino acids. CDR3 nucleotides: TGTGCCAGCAGTGATTACACTCGCGGGGGGGACAGTATTGGCGAAACTGAAGCTTTCTTT. This codes for CASSDYTRGGDSIGETEAFF.

This clone was recorded at least ten times. J is TRBJ2-3 and V is TRBV20-1; no firm D call. V lost 3 bases and J lost 0, with 16 bases in between. Germline loops: CDR1 DFQATT, CDR2 SNEGSKA (reference sequence). The CDR3 totals 16 residues. CDR3 DNA sequence: TGCAGTGCTAGTCCCGGGTACCAATCTAGCACAGATACGCAGTATTTT. Residues: CSASPGYQSSTDTQYF.

Turning to this clone: Mismatch with germline at one junction end may stem from a read error. The V call is TRBV10-1, the J call TRBJ1-5; D might be TRBD1 (5 bases). The V gene's germline CDR1 is WNHNN and CDR2 SYGVQD (reference sequence). The CDR3 has 15 residues. The DNA for the CDR3 is TGTGCCAGCAGTTTACTCCCTGGGGGTAATCAGCCCCAGCATTTT. Translated: CASSLLPGGNQPQHF.

The V and J genes are TRBV11-1 and TRBJ2-3; the D is unclear. The germline V and J ends were trimmed by 3 bases and 0 bases, with 10 bases remaining between them. The germline CDR1 and CDR2 sequences are SGHAT and FQDESV (reference sequence). This CDR3 region has 15 residues. CDR3 loop: CASSFGLRSTDTQYF. The CDR3 coding sequence is TGTGCCAGCAGCTTTGGTCTCAGAAGCACAGATACGCAGTATTTT.

There are a few counts of this clone. The chain employs TRBV7-3 and TRBJ1-1; tentatively, D is TRBD1 (6 bases). The length of the CDR3 is 15 residues. With 5 bases removed from V and 2 bases from J, the gap between germline ends came to 15 bases. The V gene's germline CDR1 is SGHTA and CDR2 FQGTGA. This CDR3 is CASSPDGGDNTEAFF. In nucleotides, the CDR3 is TGTGCCAGCAGCCCCGACGGGGGCGATAACACTGAAGCTTTCTTT.

The V and J genes are TRBV6-2 or TRBV6-3 and TRBJ2-7; D unresolved. Trimming stripped 8 bases from V and 0 bases from J, with 11 bases between. CDR1 and CDR2 (germline): MNHEY, SVGEGT. The CDR3 covers 13 residues. DNA of the CDR3: TGTGCCAGCGTAGGTCGAAGCTCCTACGAGCAGTACTTC. The encoded protein is CASVGRSSYEQYF.